The T cell receptor (beta chain) under discussion was sequenced for a study of T cell repertoires in cytomegalovirus infection. Study background: Shared public TCR beta signatures pointed to both CMV infection and a matching HLA type. Study observations and caveats: HLA-C-restricted CMV clonotypes gave the most frequent clonotype in two of eight donors. The cumulative frequency of public TCR beta families identified carriers of CMV plus the relevant HLA.

TCRdb called the reads again in MiXCR, with one record for every CDR3 protein. The sample contains 350,000 to 500,000 distinct CDR3 sequences, 31% of which appear only once. There are 14 residues in the CDR3. The V gene end was trimmed by 7 bases and the J gene end by 4 bases; junction bases not matched to a gene: 7. This clonotype was seen a handful of times. What it binds is not known. The receptor's source is a human donor in good health (CMV status not recorded). Some clones in this sample may be carry-over from other donors' samples. The material sequenced was PBMCs. The genes are TRBV12-3 or TRBV12-4 and TRBJ1-5; 7 bases fit TRBD1. CDR3 nucleotides: TGTGCCAGCAATCCAGGGGGGATTAATCAGCCCCAGCATTTT. Protein product: CASNPGGINQPQHF.